This T cell receptor beta chain is from a study of T cell repertoires in cytomegalovirus infection. Study summary: Alongside well-studied HLA-B-restricted CMV epitopes, recently identified HLA-C-restricted CMV epitopes were also used. Public TCR beta signatures were indicative of both CMV infection and a matching HLA type.

In the case of this clonotype: Antigen specificity is unknown.

Using its own MiXCR run on the reads, TCRdb lists one record per CDR3 protein. The repertoire includes tens of thousands of distinct CDR3 sequences, about half of them detected once, and 93% sits in the top ten. The study, taken as a whole, reports: CMV-specific TCR beta clonotypes restricted by HLA-C dominated the ex vivo response. Cumulated frequencies of public TCR beta families served to identify carriers of CMV plus the relevant HLA.

The CDR3 has 16 amino acids. V was pared by 10 bases and J by 0 bases, with 19 bases between. Germline-derived CDR1 and CDR2 are LGHNA and YNFKEQ. The chain employs TRBV4-2 and TRBJ1-3; D may be TRBD1 (6 bases). Material: CD8+ T cells from cultured PBMCs, obtained from culture after CMV antigen stimulation. This clonotype was sampled from a human donor in good health (CMV status not recorded). Some clones in this sample may be carry-over from other donors' samples. The CDR3: CATTQGSEGSGNTIYF. The CDR3 nucleotides are TGTGCCACAACCCAGGGGTCAGAAGGCTCTGGAAACACCATATATTTT.